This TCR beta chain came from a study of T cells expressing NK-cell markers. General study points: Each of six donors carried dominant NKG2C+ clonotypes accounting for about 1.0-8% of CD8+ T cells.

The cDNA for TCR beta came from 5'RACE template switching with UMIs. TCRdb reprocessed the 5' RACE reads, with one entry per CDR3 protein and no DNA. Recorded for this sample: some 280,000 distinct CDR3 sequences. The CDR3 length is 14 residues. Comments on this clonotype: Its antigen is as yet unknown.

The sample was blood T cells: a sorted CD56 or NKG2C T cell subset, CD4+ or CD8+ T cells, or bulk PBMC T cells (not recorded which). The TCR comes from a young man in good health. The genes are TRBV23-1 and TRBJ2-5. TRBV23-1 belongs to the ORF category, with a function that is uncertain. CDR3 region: CASILSGYQETQYF.